Presented here are 8 T cell receptor beta chains from one specimen sequenced in a study of early T cells in non-severe SARS-CoV-2 infection. TCRdb re-called the 5' RACE reads with MiXCR, one entry per CDR3 protein. The sample gives some 63,000 distinct CDR3 sequences, approximately 13% of which show up once; approximately 4.7% is in the top ten. Sequenced: whole blood. The receptor set was obtained from an adult who was a healthcare worker with PCR-confirmed SARS-CoV-2 infection or an uninfected control (not recorded which).

The J gene is TRBJ2-2, the V gene TRBV15, with 7 positions matching TRBD1. The CDR3 covers 20 residues. V was pared by 0 bases and J by 0 bases, with 13 bases of the junction left unmatched. CDR1 is LNHNV, CDR2 YYDKDF, per germline (reference sequence). CDR3 residues: CATSREPQLSDRANTGELFF. In DNA, the CDR3 is TGTGCCACCAGCAGAGAGCCCCAGTTGTCTGACAGGGCGAACACCGGGGAGCTGTTTTTT.

This clonotype was seen ten or more times. This chain connects TRBV6-6 to TRBJ1-5, with D hard to call. The CDR3 contains 14 residues. Trimming took off 2 bases at V and 5 bases at J, with 10 bases between the two ends. Looked up from germline, CDR1 is MNHNY and CDR2 is SVGAGI (reference sequence). CDR3 region: CASSYSATDQPQHF. As DNA, the CDR3 is TGTGCCAGCAGTTACAGCGCAACGGATCAGCCCCAGCATTTT.

Regarding this clonotype: With a much larger clone just one base away, this may be a read error. The V and J genes are TRBV7-9 and TRBJ1-4; the D gene is possibly TRBD1 (5 bases). This CDR3 has 14 residues. Trimming left V 5 bases short and J 9 bases short, with 16 bases between. The germline V gene encodes CDR1 SEHNR and CDR2 FQNEAQ (reference sequence). The CDR3 sequence is CASSRTWLGKKLFF. The CDR3 region has the DNA TGTGCCAGCAGCCGGACATGGTTGGGTAAAAAACTGTTTTTT. The whole variable domain, filled in from reference TRBV7-9 and TRBJ1-4, reads DTGVSQNPRHKITKRGQNVTFRCDPISEHNRLYWYRQTLGQGPEFLTYFQNEAQLEKSRLLSDRFSAERPKGSFSTLEIQRTEQGDSAMYLCASSRTWLGKKLFFGSGTQLSVL.

This clonotype was seen at least ten times. The chain joins TRBV5-1 to TRBJ1-2; D possibly corresponds to TRBD1 (6 bases). Germline CDR1 and CDR2: SGHRS and YFSETQ. The V and J ends lost 6 bases and 2 bases respectively, with 14 bases between them. This CDR3 comprises 14 residues. The CDR3 coding sequence is TGCGCCAGCAAGGTCCGGGACACCAACTATGGCTACACCTTC. Translated, it gives CASKVRDTNYGYTF. Using reference TRBV5-1 and TRBJ1-2 for the parts outside the CDR3, the full variable domain is KAGVTQTPRYLIKTRGQQVTLSCSPISGHRSVSWYQQTPGQGLQFLFEYFSETQRNKGNFPGRFSGRQFSNSRSEMNVSTLELGDSALYLCASKVRDTNYGYTFGSGTRLTVV.

The chain carries TRBV18 and TRBJ1-1; a weak D match, TRBD1 (5 bases). V lost 6 bases to trimming and J lost 3 bases, with 11 bases between them. The CDR3 has 13 residues. The germline V gene encodes CDR1 KGHSH and CDR2 LQKENI. As DNA, the CDR3 is TGTGCCAGCTCCGTAGGGGTGGACACTGAAGCTTTCTTT. It translates to CASSVGVDTEAFF.

This clonotype was recorded at least ten times. This chain connects TRBV7-6 to TRBJ1-1; D gene uncertain. V shed 2 bases and J shed 0 bases, with 4 bases lying between them. The CDR3 totals 13 residues. CDR1 is SGHVS and CDR2 is FNYEAQ in the germline V gene. CDR3 region: CASSLSLNTEAFF. DNA for the CDR3: TGTGCCAGCAGCTTAAGTTTGAACACTGAAGCTTTCTTT.

The chain is built from TRBV11-1 and TRBJ1-6, with a weak D call TRBD1 (6 bases). The CDR3 is 16 residues long. V was cut by 4 bases and J by 5 bases, with 15 bases left in between. Looked up from germline, CDR1 is SGHAT and CDR2 is FQDESV (reference sequence). The CDR3 spells CASSSGRGADNSPLHF. Here the CDR3 DNA reads TGTGCCAGCAGCTCCGGCCGGGGGGCGGATAATTCACCCCTCCACTTT.

This clonotype was recorded at least ten times. The chain is built from TRBV2 and TRBJ1-6; the D is unclear. Germline lookup yields CDR1 SNHLY and CDR2 FYNNEI. This CDR3 has 13 residues. The V gene lost 6 bases and the J gene lost 11 bases, with 14 bases spanning the gap. The CDR3 reads CASSEGPGPPLHF. In DNA, the CDR3 is TGTGCCAGCAGCGAGGGCCCTGGACCACCCCTCCACTTT. Full variable domain (outside the CDR3, taken from reference TRBV2 and TRBJ1-6): EPEVTQTPSHQVTQMGQEVILRCVPISNHLYFYWYRQILGQKVEFLVSFYNNEISEKSEIFDDQFSVERPDGSNFTLKIRSTKLEDSAMYFCASSEGPGPPLHFGNGTRLTVT.